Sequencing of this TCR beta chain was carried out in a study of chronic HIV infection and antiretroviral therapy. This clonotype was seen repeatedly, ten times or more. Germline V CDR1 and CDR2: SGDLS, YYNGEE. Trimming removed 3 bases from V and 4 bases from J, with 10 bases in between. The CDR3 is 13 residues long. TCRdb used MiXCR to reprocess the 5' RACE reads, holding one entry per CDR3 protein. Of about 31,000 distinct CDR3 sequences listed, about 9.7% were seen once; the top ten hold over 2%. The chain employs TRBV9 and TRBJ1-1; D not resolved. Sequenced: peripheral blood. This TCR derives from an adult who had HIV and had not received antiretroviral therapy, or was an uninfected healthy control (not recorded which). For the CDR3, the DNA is TGTGCCAGCAGCGCCGGAAGTAGCACTGAAGCTTTCTTT. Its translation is CASSAGSSTEAFF.